Sequencing of this T cell receptor (beta chain) was carried out in a study of chemoradiotherapy in HPV16-positive cancers. Assay used: immunoSEQ multiplex PCR; TCRdb lists only in-frame clones, some missing. The table records around 30,000 clones, 89% of them present only once. Overall study results and limits: Only a couple of HPV16-positive patients supplied the functional HPV-specificity definition. HPV-responsive T-cell expansion during chemoradiotherapy was linked to improved recurrence-free survival in HPV16-positive patients. During treatment, candidate HPV-specific clones and E7-related motifs expanded in tumor.

Repertoires were sampled repeatedly during chemoradiotherapy. The CDR3 is 17 residues long. V lost 2 bases and J lost 4, with 15 bases in between. Germline values: CDR1 MGHRA, CDR2 YSYEKL. This clone was seen a handful of times. Its antigen is undetermined. This TCR came from a human donor with HPV-associated anogenital cancer. V usage is TRBV4-1 and J usage is TRBJ1-6, with D perhaps matching TRBD1 (5 bases). Sequenced material: blood, taken from a patient who underwent chemoradiotherapy. DNA of the CDR3: TGCGCCAGCAGCCAAAGCGAGGGACCCCGTTATAATTCACCCCTCCACTTT. Encoded protein: CASSQSEGPRYNSPLHF.